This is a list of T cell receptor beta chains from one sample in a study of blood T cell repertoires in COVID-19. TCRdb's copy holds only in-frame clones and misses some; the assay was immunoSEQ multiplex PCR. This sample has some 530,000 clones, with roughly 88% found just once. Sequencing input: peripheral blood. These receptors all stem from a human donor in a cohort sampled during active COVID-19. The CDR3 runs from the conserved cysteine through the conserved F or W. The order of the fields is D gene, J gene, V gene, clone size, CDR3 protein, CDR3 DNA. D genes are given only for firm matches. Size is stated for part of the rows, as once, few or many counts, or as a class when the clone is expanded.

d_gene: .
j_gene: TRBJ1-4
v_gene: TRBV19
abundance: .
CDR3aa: CASDMGGTTNEKLFF
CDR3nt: TGTGCCAGTGATATGGGCGGGACAACTAATGAAAAACTGTTTTTT

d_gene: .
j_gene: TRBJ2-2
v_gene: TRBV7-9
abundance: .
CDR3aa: CASSLDSSNTGELFF
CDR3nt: TGTGCCAGCAGCTTAGACAGCTCGAACACCGGGGAGCTGTTTTTT

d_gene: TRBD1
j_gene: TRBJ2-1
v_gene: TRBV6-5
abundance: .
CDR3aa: CASNPGTAYNEQFF
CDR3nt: TGTGCCAGCAATCCCGGGACAGCCTACAATGAGCAGTTCTTC

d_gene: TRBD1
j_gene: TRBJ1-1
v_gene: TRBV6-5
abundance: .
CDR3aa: CASSLTGGMVDTEAFF
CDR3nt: TGTGCCAGCAGTTTGACAGGGGGCATGGTAGACACTGAAGCTTTCTTT

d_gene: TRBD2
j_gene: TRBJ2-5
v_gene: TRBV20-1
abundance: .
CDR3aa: CSASPGLAVETQYF
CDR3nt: TGCAGTGCTAGTCCGGGACTAGCGGTGGAGACCCAGTACTTC

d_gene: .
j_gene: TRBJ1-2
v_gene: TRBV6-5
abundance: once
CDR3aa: CATKASGIHGYTF
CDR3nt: TGTGCCACCAAGGCGTCCGGGATTCATGGCTACACCTTC

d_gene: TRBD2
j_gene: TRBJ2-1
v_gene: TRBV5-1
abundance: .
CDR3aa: CASSLSLREGSEQFF
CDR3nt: TGCGCCAGCAGCTTGTCGTTGCGGGAGGGTTCGGAGCAGTTCTTC

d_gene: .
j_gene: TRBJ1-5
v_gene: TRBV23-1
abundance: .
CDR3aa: CASSPQTQPQHF
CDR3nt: TGCGCCAGCAGTCCCCAGACACAGCCCCAGCATTTT

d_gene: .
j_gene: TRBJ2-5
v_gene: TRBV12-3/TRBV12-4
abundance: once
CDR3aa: CASRLSIEETQYF
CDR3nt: TGTGCCAGCAGACTCTCAATCGAAGAGACCCAGTACTTC

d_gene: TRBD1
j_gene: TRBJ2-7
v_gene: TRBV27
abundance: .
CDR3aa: CASSFGTGSYEQYF
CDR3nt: TGTGCCAGCAGTTTTGGGACAGGGAGTTACGAGCAGTACTTC

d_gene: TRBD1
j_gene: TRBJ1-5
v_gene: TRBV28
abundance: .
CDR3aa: CASGTQGQEYSNQPQHF
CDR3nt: TGTGCCAGCGGGACGCAGGGACAGGAATATAGCAATCAGCCCCAGCATTTT

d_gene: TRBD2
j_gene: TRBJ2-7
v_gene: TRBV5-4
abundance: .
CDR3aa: CASSSGTSGYEQYF
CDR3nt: TGTGCCAGCAGCTCCGGGACTAGCGGCTACGAGCAGTACTTC

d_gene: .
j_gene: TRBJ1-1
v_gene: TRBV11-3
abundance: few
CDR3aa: CASSLDRDTEAFF
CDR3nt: TGTGCCAGCAGCTTAGACCGGGACACTGAAGCTTTCTTT

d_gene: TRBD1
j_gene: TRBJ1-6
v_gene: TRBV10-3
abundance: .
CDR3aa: CAISRGGASSSPLHF
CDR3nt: TGTGCCATCAGTAGAGGGGGCGCGTCGTCTTCACCCCTCCACTTT

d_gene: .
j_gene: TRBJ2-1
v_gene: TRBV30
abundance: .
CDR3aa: CAWRAEYNEQFF
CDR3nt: TGTGCCTGGAGAGCCGAGTACAATGAGCAGTTCTTC

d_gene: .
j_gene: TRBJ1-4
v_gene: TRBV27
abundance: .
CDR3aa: CASSLGPSNEKLFF
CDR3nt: TGTGCCAGCAGTTTAGGCCCCTCAAATGAAAAACTGTTTTTT

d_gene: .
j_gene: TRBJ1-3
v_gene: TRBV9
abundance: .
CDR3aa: CASSVNTGTGNTIYF
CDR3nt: TGTGCCAGCAGCGTCAACACAGGGACTGGAAACACCATATATTTT

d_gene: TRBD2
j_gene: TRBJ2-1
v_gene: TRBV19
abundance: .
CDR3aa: CASSFTSGRAHYEQFF
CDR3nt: TGTGCCAGTAGCTTTACTAGCGGGAGGGCCCATTATGAGCAGTTCTTC

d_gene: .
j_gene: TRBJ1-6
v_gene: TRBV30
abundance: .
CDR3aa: CAWGVVSSPLHF
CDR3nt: TGTGCCTGGGGGGTCGTGAGTTCACCCCTCCACTTT

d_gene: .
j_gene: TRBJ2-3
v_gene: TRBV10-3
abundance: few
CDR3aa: CAISEGGASTDTQYF
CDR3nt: TGTGCCATCAGTGAGGGGGGGGCTAGCACAGATACGCAGTATTTT

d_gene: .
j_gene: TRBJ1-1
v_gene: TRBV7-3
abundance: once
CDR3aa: CASSPTRADTEAFF
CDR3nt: TGTGCCAGCAGCCCCACGAGGGCGGACACTGAAGCTTTCTTT

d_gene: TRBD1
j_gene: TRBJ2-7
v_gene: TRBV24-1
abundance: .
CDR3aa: CATSDPGQALSYEQYF
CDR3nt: TGTGCCACCAGTGATCCGGGACAGGCCTTATCCTACGAGCAGTACTTC

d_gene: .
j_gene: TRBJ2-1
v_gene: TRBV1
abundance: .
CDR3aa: CTSSIDSANEQFF
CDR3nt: TGCACCAGCAGCATAGACAGCGCCAATGAGCAGTTCTTC

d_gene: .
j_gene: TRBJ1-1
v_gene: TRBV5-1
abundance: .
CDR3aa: CASSSRPGNTEAFF
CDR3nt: TGCGCCAGCAGCTCCCGGCCGGGGAACACTGAAGCTTTCTTT

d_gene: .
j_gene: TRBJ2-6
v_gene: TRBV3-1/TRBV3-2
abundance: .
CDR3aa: CASSRGPVSGANVLTF
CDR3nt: TGTGCCAGCAGCCGAGGCCCAGTCTCTGGGGCCAACGTCCTGACTTTC

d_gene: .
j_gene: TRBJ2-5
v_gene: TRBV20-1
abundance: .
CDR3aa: CSAFTQETQYF
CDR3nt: TGCAGTGCTTTCACACAAGAGACCCAGTACTTC

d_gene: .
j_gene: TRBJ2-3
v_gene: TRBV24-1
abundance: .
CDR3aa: CATSDPGLTFSTDTQYF
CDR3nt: TGTGCCACCAGTGACCCCGGGTTAACCTTCAGCACAGATACGCAGTATTTT

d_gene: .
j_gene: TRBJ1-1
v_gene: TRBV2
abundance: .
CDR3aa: CASSVRRVATEAFF
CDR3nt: TGTGCCAGCAGTGTCAGGAGGGTGGCCACTGAAGCTTTCTTT

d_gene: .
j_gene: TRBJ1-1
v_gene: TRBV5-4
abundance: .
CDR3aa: CASSLGGINTEAFF
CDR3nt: TGTGCCAGCAGCTTGGGAGGGATTAACACTGAAGCTTTCTTT

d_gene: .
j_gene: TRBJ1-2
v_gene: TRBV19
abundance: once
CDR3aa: CATRGGRDGYTF
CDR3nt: TGTGCCACCCGAGGGGGGAGGGATGGCTACACCTTC

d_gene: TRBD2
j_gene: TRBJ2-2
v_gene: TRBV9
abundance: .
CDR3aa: CASSPGTSGRTGELFF
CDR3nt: TGTGCCAGCAGCCCCGGGACTAGCGGCCGCACCGGGGAGCTGTTTTTT

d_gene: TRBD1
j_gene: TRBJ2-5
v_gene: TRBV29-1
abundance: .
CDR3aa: CSARQGRQETQYF
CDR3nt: TGCAGCGCTAGACAGGGACGGCAAGAGACCCAGTACTTC

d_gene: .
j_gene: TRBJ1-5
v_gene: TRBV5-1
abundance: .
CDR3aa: CASSPLDRNQPQHF
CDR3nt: TGCGCCAGCAGCCCCCTGGACAGAAATCAGCCCCAGCATTTT

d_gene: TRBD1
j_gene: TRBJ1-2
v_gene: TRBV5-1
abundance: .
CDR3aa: CASSSVTGDGYTF
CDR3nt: TGCGCCAGCAGCTCTGTGACAGGGGATGGCTACACCTTC

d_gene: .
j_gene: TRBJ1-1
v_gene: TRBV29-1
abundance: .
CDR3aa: CSVDRNVRDTEAFF
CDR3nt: TGCAGCGTTGATCGGAACGTTCGGGACACTGAAGCTTTCTTT

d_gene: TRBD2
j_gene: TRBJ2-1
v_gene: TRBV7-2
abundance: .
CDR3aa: CASSLGTSGSMGLEQFF
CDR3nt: TGTGCCAGCAGCTTAGGGACTAGCGGGAGTATGGGCCTGGAGCAGTTCTTC

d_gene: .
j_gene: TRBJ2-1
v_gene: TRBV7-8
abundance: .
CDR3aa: CASSLERVREEQFF
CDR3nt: TGTGCCAGCAGCTTAGAGAGGGTAAGAGAGGAGCAGTTCTTC

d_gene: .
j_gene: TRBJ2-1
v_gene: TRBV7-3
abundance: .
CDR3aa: CASSTQQGVGHNEQFF
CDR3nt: TGTGCCAGCAGCACCCAACAGGGCGTGGGGCACAATGAGCAGTTCTTC

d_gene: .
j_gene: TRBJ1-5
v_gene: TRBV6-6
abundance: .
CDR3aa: CASSGQTSNQPQHF
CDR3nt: TGTGCCAGCAGTGGGCAGACTAGCAATCAGCCCCAGCATTTT

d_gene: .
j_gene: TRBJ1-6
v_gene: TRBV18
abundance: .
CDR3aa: CASSPDSANSPLHF
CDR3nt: TGTGCCAGCTCACCCGACTCTGCCAATTCACCCCTCCACTTT

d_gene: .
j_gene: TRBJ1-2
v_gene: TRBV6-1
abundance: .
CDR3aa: CASSEAGQGGFRGYTF
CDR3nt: TGTGCCAGCAGTGAAGCAGGCCAGGGAGGTTTCCGTGGCTACACCTTC

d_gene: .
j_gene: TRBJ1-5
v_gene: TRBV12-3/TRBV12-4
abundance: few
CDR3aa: CASSPSLNQPQHF
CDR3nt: TGTGCCAGCAGTCCCTCACTGAATCAGCCCCAGCATTTT

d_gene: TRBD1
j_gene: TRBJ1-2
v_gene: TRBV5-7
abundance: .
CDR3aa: CASSLKDRLGPNYGYTF
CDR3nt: TGTGCCAGCAGCTTGAAGGACAGGCTGGGGCCTAACTATGGCTACACCTTC

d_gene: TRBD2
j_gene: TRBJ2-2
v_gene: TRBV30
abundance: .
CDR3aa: CAWRTSGRIGELFF
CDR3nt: TGTGCCTGGAGGACTAGCGGGAGGATCGGGGAGCTGTTTTTT

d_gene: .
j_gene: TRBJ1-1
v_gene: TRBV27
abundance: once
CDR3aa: CASSLFEGNTEAFF
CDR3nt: TGTGCCAGCAGTTTATTCGAGGGTAACACTGAAGCTTTCTTT

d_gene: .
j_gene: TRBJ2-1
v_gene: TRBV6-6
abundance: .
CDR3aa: CASSQIRGPSSYNEQFF
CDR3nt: TGTGCCAGCAGTCAAATCCGCGGGCCGAGCTCCTACAATGAGCAGTTCTTC